What follows are 3 T cell receptor beta chains derived from one specimen sequenced in a study of beta chain features in type 1 diabetes. Investigators reverse transcribed all isolated RNA, so they sequenced expressed TCRB transcripts. Profiling relied on immunoSEQ multiplex PCR, and the TCRdb table lists in-frame clones only, not all of them. This table has hundreds of thousands of clones, about 14% appearing once. The sequencing input was naive CD4+ T cells from blood. Receptor source: a young man in good health.

This chain joins TRBV14 and TRBJ1-2; 8 bases agree with TRBD1. Germline V CDR1 and CDR2: SGHDN, FVKESK. With V trimmed by 1 base and J by 5 bases, 9 bases remained unmatched. The CDR3 loop spans 16 amino acids. CDR3 loop: CASSQGKRQGQYGYTF. The CDR3 nucleotides read TGTGCCAGCAGCCAAGGGAAACGACAGGGGCAGTATGGCTACACCTTC.

This chain joins TRBV5-8 and TRBJ2-2; no reliable D call. CDR3 length equals 13 residues. Trimming took off 2 bases at V and 4 bases at J, with 6 bases between the two ends. CDR1 and CDR2 (germline): SGHTS, YDEGEE. The CDR3 reads CASSFRVTGELFF. CDR3 nucleotides: TGTGCCAGCAGCTTCAGAGTCACCGGGGAGCTGTTTTTT.

This chain uses TRBV5-1 with TRBJ1-1, with D perhaps TRBD1 (6 bases). The CDR3 totals 16 residues. The germline gives CDR1 SGHRS, CDR2 YFSETQ. V dropped 4 bases and J dropped 4 bases, with 20 bases sitting between them. The CDR3 reads CASSLRGTETSTEAFF. The CDR3 coding sequence is TGCGCCAGCAGCCTGAGGGGGACCGAGACGAGCACTGAAGCTTTCTTT.